This note documents a single T cell receptor beta chain sequence. These data come from a study of cytomegalovirus exposure and HLA in healthy donors. V was shortened by 4 bases and J by 11 bases, with 11 bases between the two germline ends. The CDR3 is 11 amino acids. Germline V CDR1 and CDR2: LNHDA, SQIVND (reference sequence). The primer mix had 60 Vbeta and 13 Jbeta primers. Profiling relied on immunoSEQ multiplex PCR, and the TCRdb table lists in-frame clones only, not all of them. The profile shows some 120,000 clones, 8% to 10% of them singletons. The chain has TRBV19 and TRBJ1-1, with D uncertain. Source material: PBMCs. The receptor was derived from a man younger than 40 in good health and CMV-seronegative. CDR3 coding DNA: TGTGCCAGTAGTAAAGGGAGTATGGCTTTCTTT. It encodes CASSKGSMAFF.